This entry lists 30 T cell receptor beta chains sequenced from one sample in a study of vaccination and CD4 T cells after COVID-19. Treatment meaning: 10-day PBMC culture with coronavirus spike peptide pools or control peptides (ViraFEST assay). Their target antigens are unknown. Sequencing of the DNA from cultured CD4+ T cells was carried out with the Oncomine TCR Beta short-read assay. TCRdb ran MiXCR on the PCR reads and lists one entry per CDR3 protein. The data show about 20,000 distinct CDR3 sequences, with around 55% seen just once and 16% held by the top ten. Sequenced: CD4+ T cells from blood, cultured in vitro. These receptors came from a human donor who had recovered from COVID-19.

V usage is TRBV6-2 or TRBV6-3 and J usage is TRBJ1-2; D not certain. CDR1 is MNHEY, CDR2 SVGEGT, per germline. The length of the CDR3 is 15 residues. V was clipped by 2 bases and J by 2 bases, with 12 bases between them. The CDR3 region has the DNA TGTGCCAGCAGTTACCGGGTAGCCCTCAACTATGGCTACACCTTC. As protein: CASSYRVALNYGYTF.

This chain links TRBV7-2 with TRBJ2-3; 10 positions match TRBD2. Trimming took 1 base from V and 7 from J; bases not matched to a gene: 8. Germline CDR1 and CDR2: SGHTA and FQGNSA. The CDR3 is made up of 16 amino acids. CDR3 amino acids: CASSLVASGSRNTQYF. As DNA, the CDR3 is TGTGCCAGCAGCTTAGTGGCTAGCGGGAGTCGTAATACGCAGTATTTT.

This clonotype has only a few counts. The chain has TRBV6-1 and TRBJ2-1; the match to TRBD2 covers 9 bases. The CDR3 totals 16 residues. Per germline, CDR1 MNHNS and CDR2 SASEGT. The V and J ends lost 2 bases and 2 bases, in that order; junction bases with no gene match: 4. The CDR3: CASSETGGGAYNEQFF. The CDR3 DNA sequence: TGTGCCAGCAGTGAAACGGGCGGGGGGGCCTACAATGAGCAGTTCTTC.

This chain links TRBV5-1 with TRBJ2-3; D remains unclear. CDR3 size: 12 residues. CDR1 and CDR2 from the germline V gene are SGHRS and YFSETQ. V was pared by 1 base and J by 5 bases, with 5 bases between. As DNA, the CDR3 is TGCGCCAGCAGCTTGTTGGAAGATACGCAGTATTTT. It codes for CASSLLEDTQYF.

J is TRBJ2-1 and V is TRBV20-1; 10 nucleotides match TRBD2. Unmatched junction bases numbered 7, after V lost 5 bases and J lost 0 bases. Germline CDR1 is DFQATT and CDR2 is SNEGSKA (reference sequence). This CDR3 comprises 16 residues. Here the CDR3 reads CSAVSPSGSSYNEQFF. The CDR3 DNA follows: TGCAGTGCTGTATCCCCTAGCGGGAGCTCCTACAATGAGCAGTTCTTC.

The genes are TRBV2 and TRBJ2-5, with 10 bases fitting TRBD1. Trimming took 8 bases from V and 4 from J; bases not matched to a gene: 4. The CDR3 length is 13 residues. CDR1 and CDR2 (germline): SNHLY, FYNNEI. The DNA of the CDR3 is TGTGCCAGCGGGAGGGACAGGGGAGAGACCCAGTACTTC. Translated, it gives CASGRDRGETQYF.

A word on this clonotype: Its ends do not fully match the called genes, so a read error is possible. The V call is TRBV20-1, the J call TRBJ1-6, with 7 bases matching TRBD1. This CDR3 region has 15 residues. The germline CDR1 and CDR2 sequences are DFQATT and SNEGSKA (reference sequence). The chain's CDR3 is CSAGAETGTNSPLRF. DNA of the CDR3: TGCAGTGCTGGGGCCGAGACAGGGACCAATTCACCCCTCCGCTTT.

This clonotype is labeled medium-sized. J is TRBJ1-2 and V is TRBV10-3; TRBD1 is a possible D gene (6 bases). CDR3 length equals 13 residues. Trimming removed 6 bases at V and 2 bases at J, with 10 bases between. Germline V gene data show CDR1 as ENHRY and CDR2 as SYGVKD. The DNA for the CDR3 is TGTGCCATCAGGGACAGCTACAACTATGGCTACACCTTC. It encodes CAIRDSYNYGYTF.

The rearrangement links TRBV6-1 to TRBJ1-1; D remains unclear. Germline CDR1 and CDR2: MNHNS and SASEGT. Trimming cost V 6 bases and J 7 bases, with 9 bases left between them. The CDR3 contains 11 residues. The CDR3 spells CASRTTVEAFF. The CDR3 nucleotides read TGTGCCAGCAGGACTACGGTTGAAGCTTTCTTT.

V gene TRBV7-9 combines with J gene TRBJ2-7; D unresolved. The CDR3 has 16 residues. Per germline, CDR1 SEHNR and CDR2 FQNEAQ (reference sequence). V lost 2 bases and J 3 bases, leaving 17 bases between the germline ends. CDR3 amino acids: CASSLRPGPQGYEQYF. CDR3 bases: TGTGCCAGCAGCTTAAGGCCCGGCCCTCAAGGCTACGAGCAGTACTTC.

The chain links TRBV5-1 to TRBJ2-5, with TRBD1 as a possible D gene (5 bases). Trimming pared 3 bases from V and 2 bases from J, leaving 11 bases between. CDR1 SGHRS and CDR2 YFSETQ come from the germline V gene. This CDR3 is 14 amino acids long. The CDR3: CASSSPTAQETQYF. In DNA, the CDR3 is TGCGCCAGCAGCTCCCCGACAGCACAAGAGACCCAGTACTTC.

This clonotype was seen only a few times. J is TRBJ1-2 and V is TRBV12-3 or TRBV12-4; maybe TRBD1 (6 bases). V was trimmed by 7 bases and J by 4 bases, leaving 16 bases between them. The CDR3 consists of 14 residues. The CDR3 region has the DNA TGTGCCAGCACCATAAGAAGGGGGTCCTATGGCTACACCTTC. Translated: CASTIRRGSYGYTF.

The V gene is TRBV6-5, the J gene TRBJ1-5; perhaps TRBD1 as D (6 bases). V was shortened by 4 bases and J by 4 bases, with 8 bases between the two germline ends. Germline CDR1 is MNHEY and CDR2 is SVGAGI. This CDR3 spans 13 amino acids. The CDR3 nucleotides are TGTGCCAGCAGTTGGACAGCGAATCAGCCCCAGCATTTT. Translating it yields CASSWTANQPQHF.

V usage is TRBV10-1 and J usage is TRBJ2-1; perhaps D is TRBD1 or TRBD2 (5 bases each). CDR3 size: 16 residues. The V gene lost 0 bases and the J gene lost 4 bases, with 13 bases spanning the gap. Per germline, CDR1 WNHNN and CDR2 SYGVQD (reference sequence). The CDR3 coding sequence is TGCGCCAGCAGTGAGTCCAGACTAAGACAGTACAATGAGCAGTTCTTC. It codes for CASSESRLRQYNEQFF.

Only one count was recorded for this clonotype. The chain is built from TRBV19 and TRBJ2-3; 11 bases agree with TRBD2. The trim removed 6 bases at V and 6 bases at J, leaving 5 bases unmatched. The CDR3 contains 14 residues. The germline V gene has CDR1 LNHDA and CDR2 SQIVND (reference sequence). This CDR3 reads CASRASGRLDTQYF. The CDR3 nucleotides read TGTGCCAGTAGGGCTAGCGGGAGGCTGGATACGCAGTATTTT. Together with reference TRBV19 and TRBJ2-3, the CDR3 gives the full variable domain: DGGITQSPKYLFRKEGQNVTLSCEQNLNHDAMYWYRQDPGQGLRLIYYSQIVNDFQKGDIAEGYSVSREKKESFPLTVTSAQKNPTAFYLCASRASGRLDTQYFGPGTRLTVL.

The chain couples TRBV19 to TRBJ1-6; D not certain. Trimming left V 6 bases short and J 7 bases short, with 10 bases between. The CDR3 totals 13 residues. CDR1 is LNHDA, CDR2 SQIVND, per germline (reference sequence). For the CDR3, the DNA is TGTGCCAGTAGCCCTGGACGAAATTCACCCCTCCACTTT. Translation gives CASSPGRNSPLHF.

The chain employs TRBV11-2 and TRBJ1-1; a possible D gene is TRBD1 (6 bases). Germline V gene sequence: CDR1 SGHAT, CDR2 FQNNGV. The CDR3 covers 15 residues. Deletions cut 8 bases from V and 4 bases from J, with 20 bases between. CDR3 amino acids: CASRKGGGASTEAFF. DNA of the CDR3: TGTGCCAGCCGCAAGGGCGGGGGGGCGAGCACTGAAGCTTTCTTT.

This chain uses TRBV28 with TRBJ1-5, with a tentative D call TRBD1 (5 bases). The CDR3 runs 13 residues. V gave up 6 bases and J gave up 8 bases, with 14 bases separating them. The germline V gene encodes CDR1 MDHEN and CDR2 SYDVKM. The CDR3 sequence is CASRTESVKPQHF. The CDR3 DNA reads TGTGCCAGCAGGACAGAATCAGTAAAGCCCCAGCATTTT.

A few counts support this clonotype. The chain is built from TRBV20-1 and TRBJ1-1, with a tentative D call TRBD1 (5 bases). CDR1 DFQATT and CDR2 SNEGSKA come from the germline V gene (reference sequence). The length of the CDR3 is 13 residues. V lost 6 bases and J 0 bases, leaving 11 bases between the germline ends. The CDR3 loop is CSAAGDVNTEAFF. The CDR3, as DNA: TGCAGTGCCGCCGGGGACGTGAACACTGAAGCTTTCTTT.

This clonotype has more than one count but fewer than ten. The V call is TRBV7-2, the J call TRBJ2-3; D not resolved. The CDR3 is 14 amino acids. The germline gives CDR1 SGHTA, CDR2 FQGNSA. With 4 bases removed from V and 5 bases from J, the gap between germline ends came to 13 bases. The CDR3 region is CASSSWTNKDTQYF. CDR3 nucleotides: TGTGCCAGCAGCTCCTGGACGAATAAAGATACGCAGTATTTT. Drawing the rest from reference TRBV7-2 and TRBJ2-3, the complete variable domain is GAGVSQSPSNKVTEKGKDVELRCDPISGHTALYWYRQSLGQGLEFLIYFQGNSAPDKSGLPSDRFSAERTGGSVSTLTIQRTQQEDSAVYLCASSSWTNKDTQYFGPGTRLTVL.

The J gene is TRBJ2-3, the V gene TRBV7-6; 7 bases align to TRBD2. This CDR3 contains 14 residues. V was pared by 3 bases and J by 6 bases, with 6 bases of the junction left unmatched. Germline values: CDR1 SGHVS, CDR2 FNYEAQ. The CDR3 is CASSLLAGVDTQYF. In DNA form, the CDR3 reads TGTGCCAGCAGCTTGTTGGCGGGAGTCGATACGCAGTATTTT.

This clonotype was counted only a few times. CDR3: CASSPDRRDRGFFSYEQYF. CDR3 in DNA: TGTGCCAGCAGCCCCGATCGACGGGACAGGGGGTTCTTCTCCTACGAGCAGTACTTC. This chain uses TRBV11-3 with TRBJ2-7, with TRBD1 identical over 11 bases. Germline CDR1 reads SGHNT; CDR2 reads YENEEA. The CDR3 is made up of 19 amino acids. V shed 5 bases and J 0 bases; nucleotides not matched to a gene: 15.

The V call is TRBV9, the J call TRBJ1-1; TRBD1 matches at 11 bases. The germline CDR1 and CDR2 sequences are SGDLS and YYNGEE. The CDR3 extends over 15 amino acids. V shed 4 bases, J shed 4 bases, and the junction held 6 bases outside the gene matches. CDR3 amino acids: CASSPDGTGGTEAFF. The CDR3 DNA sequence: TGTGCCAGCAGCCCAGACGGGACAGGGGGCACTGAAGCTTTCTTT.

Only a few counts were recorded for this clonotype. The V gene is TRBV6-2 or TRBV6-3, the J gene TRBJ1-2; weak D call: TRBD1 (5 bases). Germline V gene data show CDR1 as MNHEY and CDR2 as SVGEGT. V dropped 7 bases and J dropped 7 bases, with 16 bases sitting between them. The CDR3 contains 13 residues. The CDR3 DNA reads TGTGCCAGCACCAACGGACATTCGGGTGGCTACACCTTC. Translated, it gives CASTNGHSGGYTF.

The chain has TRBV7-9 and TRBJ1-5; D is ambiguous. Germline assignment: CDR1 SEHNR and CDR2 FQNEAQ (reference sequence). Between the trimmed V and J ends, which lost 0 bases and 6 bases, there was a span of 3 bases. The CDR3 sequence is 12 residues long. DNA for the CDR3: TGTGCCAGCAGCTTAGCGGGTCAGCCCCAGCATTTT. This sequence encodes CASSLAGQPQHF.

V gene TRBV7-9 combines with J gene TRBJ2-1, with 11 bases matching TRBD2. J gave up 7 bases and V 2 bases, and 16 bases lay outside the gene matches. Germline CDR1 reads SEHNR; CDR2 reads FQNEAQ (reference sequence). The CDR3 has 19 residues. The CDR3 DNA is TGTGCCAGCAGCTTATGGGGACAAGCTCTAGCGGGAGGTGGAAATGAGCAGTTCTTC. This translates into CASSLWGQALAGGGNEQFF.

The V call is TRBV6-8, the J call TRBJ2-3, with D uncertain. The germline V gene has CDR1 MNHGY and CDR2 SAAAGT. There are 13 residues in the CDR3. Trimming stripped 5 bases from V and 7 bases from J, with 13 bases between. CDR3: CASSPSRAHTQYF. CDR3 DNA: TGTGCCAGCAGTCCCTCCCGAGCACATACGCAGTATTTT.

The V gene is TRBV19, the J gene TRBJ2-7; either TRBD1 or TRBD2 may supply D (6 bases each). The germline CDR1 and CDR2 sequences are LNHDA and SQIVND (reference sequence). Trimming stripped 1 base from V and 4 bases from J, with 11 bases between. This CDR3 region has 14 residues. The CDR3 DNA reads TGTGCCAGTAGTATAGTCGGAGGGGGGTACGAGCAGTACTTC. The encoded protein is CASSIVGGGYEQYF. Combining the CDR3 with reference TRBV19 and TRBJ2-7 gives the whole variable domain DGGITQSPKYLFRKEGQNVTLSCEQNLNHDAMYWYRQDPGQGLRLIYYSQIVNDFQKGDIAEGYSVSREKKESFPLTVTSAQKNPTAFYLCASSIVGGGYEQYFGPGTRLTVT.

This chain connects TRBV5-4 to TRBJ2-7, with TRBD2 matching over 9 bases. The germline CDR1 and CDR2 sequences are SGHNT and YYREEE (reference sequence). With V trimmed by 1 base and J by 0 bases, 5 bases remained unmatched. The CDR3 is 16 amino acids. This chain's CDR3 is CASSLSSGGRSYEQYF. The CDR3 nucleotides read TGTGCCAGCAGCTTGTCGAGCGGGGGGCGCTCCTACGAGCAGTACTTC.

The rearrangement uses TRBV30 and TRBJ1-6; 7 positions match TRBD1. With 2 bases clipped from V and 3 bases from J, the junction kept 7 bases outside the gene matches. Per the germline V gene, CDR1 is GTSNPN and CDR2 is SVGIG (reference sequence). The CDR3 contains 16 residues. This chain's CDR3 is CAWSPRQGYYNSPLHF. CDR3 coding DNA: TGTGCCTGGAGTCCCCGACAGGGCTACTATAATTCACCCCTCCACTTT.